A single sample is the source of the 20 T cell receptor beta chains below, sequenced in a study of T cells in Graves' hyperthyroidism and ophthalmopathy (dated by TCRdb to between 2018 and 2020). Library construction relied on multiplex PCR. Sequenced using an Illumina HiSeq 2000. TCR beta CDR3 regions were amplified from RNA transcripts. For the first round of RT-PCR on the TCR CDR3, the HTBI primer set was used together with the Qiagen OneStep RT-PCR kit. TCRdb itself trimmed the public reads at Q25 with fastp, ran MiXCR and retained productive beta chains. One record per CDR3 amino acid sequence lists the most common genes and DNA. Present in this sample are 250,000 to 300,000 distinct CDR3 sequences, roughly a fifth of which were seen just once. The ten most abundant clones make up about two fifths of the sample. The sample consisted of blood. These TCRs come from a man aged 45 to 65 with Graves' ophthalmopathy.

This chain links TRBV9 with TRBJ2-1; 13 bases fit TRBD2. V shed 1 base and J 7 bases; nucleotides not matched to a gene: 5. This CDR3 region has 16 residues. Looked up from germline, CDR1 is SGDLS and CDR2 is YYNGEE. The CDR3, as DNA: TGTGCCAGCAGCGTAATGGGACTAGCGGGACGGAATGAGCAGTTCTTC. It specifies CASSVMGLAGRNEQFF.

This clonotype showed up many times. The chain couples TRBV7-9 to TRBJ1-1, with 8 nucleotides matching TRBD1. Germline V gives CDR1 SEHNR, CDR2 FQNEAQ (reference sequence). The CDR3 is 14 residues long. Trimming removed 5 bases from V and 4 bases from J; junction bases left unmatched: 6. The CDR3 region has the DNA TGTGCCAGCAGCGGAGACAGGGGCTTCACTGAAGCTTTCTTT. Translating it yields CASSGDRGFTEAFF.

This chain joins TRBV4-1 and TRBJ2-1; 7 positions match TRBD2. The CDR3 length is 16 residues. V was pared by 8 bases and J by 8 bases, with 18 bases of the junction left unmatched. Germline values: CDR1 MGHRA, CDR2 YSYEKL. The CDR3 nucleotides are TGCGCCAGCCACCCTGCCGGGCGGCGGGAGAACGATGAGCAGTTCTTC. Translating it yields CASHPAGRRENDEQFF.

This clonotype was counted ten times or more. This chain connects TRBV5-1 to TRBJ2-7, with no clear D. Trimming pared 6 bases from V and 2 bases from J, leaving 15 bases between. The CDR3 totals 14 residues. The germline CDR1 and CDR2 sequences are SGHRS and YFSETQ. The CDR3: CASKSFPATYEQYF. The CDR3 bases are TGCGCCAGCAAATCTTTTCCAGCAACCTACGAGCAGTACTTC.

There are a few counts of this clonotype. This chain links TRBV27 with TRBJ2-1; perhaps TRBD2 as D (5 bases). V was clipped by 9 bases and J by 6 bases, with 18 bases between them. The length of the CDR3 is 14 residues. Germline assignment: CDR1 MNHEY and CDR2 SMNVEV (reference sequence). CDR3: CASRDLPVSNEQFF. The DNA for the CDR3 is TGTGCCAGTCGGGATCTGCCCGTGTCCAATGAGCAGTTCTTC.

This clonotype was seen more than once but under ten times. The CDR3: CASSLDRLDQPQHF. In DNA form, the CDR3 reads TGTGCCAGCAGCCTGGACAGGTTGGATCAGCCCCAGCATTTT. The chain uses TRBV7-8 and TRBJ1-5, with 7 bases fitting TRBD1. V gave up 5 bases and J gave up 5 bases; unmatched junction bases: 6. The germline V gene encodes CDR1 SGHVS and CDR2 FQNEAQ. The CDR3 is made up of 14 amino acids. Full variable domain (rest looked up from reference TRBV7-8 and TRBJ1-5): GAGVSQSPRYKVAKRGQDVALRCDPISGHVSLFWYQQALGQGPEFLTYFQNEAQLDKSGLPSDRFFAERPEGSVSTLKIQRTQQEDSAVYLCASSLDRLDQPQHFGDGTRLSIL.

This clonotype was observed a handful of times. This sequence joins TRBV27 and TRBJ2-1; D is perhaps TRBD1 (5 bases). The V and J ends lost 8 bases and 9 bases respectively, with 20 bases between them. CDR3 length: 14 amino acids. Germline CDR1 and CDR2: MNHEY and SMNVEV (reference sequence). The CDR3 loop is CASRPRQGNVEQFF. The CDR3 bases are TGTGCCAGCCGCCCCCGTCAGGGTAACGTTGAGCAGTTCTTC.

The chain links TRBV12-3 or TRBV12-4 to TRBJ2-6, with 10 nucleotides matching TRBD1. V lost 5 bases and J lost 2; bases outside the gene matches: 3. The CDR3 contains 16 residues. CDR3 bases: TGTGCCAGCAGTCATGGGACAGGGGCTGGGGCCAACGTCCTGACTTTC. Its protein product is CASSHGTGAGANVLTF.

This clonotype was seen at least ten times. The genes are TRBV29-1 and TRBJ1-2, with TRBD1 matching 7 bases. After removal of 8 bases from V and 6 bases from J, the junction contained 21 bases not matched to a gene. The V gene's germline CDR1 is SQVTM and CDR2 ANQGSEA. The CDR3 extends over 16 amino acids. CDR3 bases: TGCAGCACGACATCCGGGACAGAGGAAGTATTGGATGGCTACACCTTC. Amino acid sequence: CSTTSGTEEVLDGYTF.

Many counts were recorded for this clonotype. The V call is TRBV28, the J call TRBJ2-1; 10 bases are a match to TRBD1. Germline CDR1 and CDR2: MDHEN and SYDVKM. Trimming removed 6 bases from V and 4 bases from J; junction bases left unmatched: 6. The CDR3 totals 15 residues. The CDR3 DNA follows: TGTGCCAGCAGCACTGACAGGGGGCGATACAATGAGCAGTTCTTC. Its protein product is CASSTDRGRYNEQFF. The full variable domain, with the rest looked up from reference TRBV28 and TRBJ2-1, is DVKVTQSSRYLVKRTGEKVFLECVQDMDHENMFWYRQDPGLGLRLIYFSYDVKMKEKGDIPEGYSVSREKKERFSLILESASTNQTSMYLCASSTDRGRYNEQFFGPGTRLTVL.

This clonotype was recorded many times. The V gene is TRBV20-1, the J gene TRBJ2-7; 10 nucleotides align to TRBD2. Per the germline V gene, CDR1 is DFQATT and CDR2 is SNEGSKA (reference sequence). V lost 3 bases to trimming and J lost 2 bases; unmatched junction nucleotides: 4. The CDR3 loop spans 14 amino acids. CDR3 region: CSASASGRTYEQYF. The CDR3 coding sequence is TGCAGTGCTAGTGCTAGCGGGAGAACCTACGAGCAGTACTTC.

In this sample, this clonotype turned up many times. V and J are TRBV18 and TRBJ2-7; unclear D gene. The CDR3 length is 13 residues. Trimming removed 3 bases from V and 4 bases from J, with 10 bases in between. Germline V gene sequence: CDR1 KGHSH, CDR2 LQKENI. CDR3 sequence reads: CASSPGLVYEQYF. The CDR3 nucleotides read TGTGCCAGCTCACCGGGTCTGGTTTACGAGCAGTACTTC.

This chain connects TRBV5-6 to TRBJ1-2; 8 nucleotides agree with TRBD1. V lost 0 bases to trimming and J lost 2 bases; unmatched junction nucleotides: 6. Looked up from germline, CDR1 is SGHDT and CDR2 is YYEEEE. The CDR3 runs 16 residues. CDR3 loop: CASSLVTGARNYGYTF. The DNA for the CDR3 is TGTGCCAGCAGCTTGGTGACAGGGGCAAGGAACTATGGCTACACCTTC.

A few counts support this clonotype. A read error may explain this, as a much larger clone is one base away. The CDR3 is CASGYTDTQYF. CDR3 coding DNA: TGTGCCAGCGGTTACACAGATACGCAGTATTTT. V gene TRBV2 combines with J gene TRBJ2-3, with no clear D. Trimming cost V 8 bases and J 2 bases, with 5 bases left between them. This CDR3 has 11 amino acids. The germline gives CDR1 SNHLY, CDR2 FYNNEI.

V gene TRBV30 combines with J gene TRBJ1-2; D remains ambiguous. Germline CDR1 reads GTSNPN; CDR2 reads SVGIG (reference sequence). With 2 bases removed from V and 7 bases from J, the gap between germline ends came to 8 bases. This CDR3 is built from 11 residues. In nucleotides, the CDR3 is TGTGCCTGGAGTCTCCCCTTTGGCTACACCTTC. Its translation is CAWSLPFGYTF.

This clonotype was counted many times. The rearrangement uses TRBV28 and TRBJ2-7; possibly TRBD2 for D (5 bases). With 5 bases removed from V and 0 bases from J, the gap between germline ends came to 17 bases. The germline gives CDR1 MDHEN, CDR2 SYDVKM. CDR3 length: 16 amino acids. Here the CDR3 DNA reads TGTGCCAGCAGTCCTTACTGGACTGACGACTCCTACGAGCAGTACTTC. Its translation is CASSPYWTDDSYEQYF.

This clonotype was picked up many times. This chain links TRBV10-3 with TRBJ2-2; D not certain. This CDR3 has 12 amino acids. Germline assignment: CDR1 ENHRY and CDR2 SYGVKD. The V end lost 6 bases, the J end lost 4 bases, and 6 bases lay between the germline ends. CDR3 bases: TGTGCCATCAGGGCGGCCACCGGGGAGCTGTTTTTT. It translates to CAIRAATGELFF.

About this clonotype itself: This may be a read error: a much more frequent sequence differs by one nucleotide. The CDR3 end shows no conserved phenylalanine or tryptophan, and so a read error is likely. The CDR3 is CASSQDPEYEQYL. CDR3 coding DNA: TGTGCCAGCAGCCAAGATCCTGAATACGAGCAGTACCTC. V is TRBV14 and J is TRBJ2-7, with D unresolved. V was trimmed by 0 bases and J by 4 bases, leaving 7 bases between them. The CDR3 has 13 amino acids. CDR1 SGHDN and CDR2 FVKESK come from the germline V gene.

This clonotype came up a few times. The chain couples TRBV7-2 to TRBJ2-1, with D possibly TRBD2 on 6 matching bases. V dropped 3 bases and J dropped 7 bases, with 16 bases sitting between them. This CDR3 has 15 residues. Germline assignment: CDR1 SGHTA and CDR2 FQGNSA. CDR3 sequence: CASSFLAIQRNEQFF. DNA of the CDR3: TGTGCCAGCAGCTTCCTAGCGATACAGAGGAATGAGCAGTTCTTC.

The J gene is TRBJ2-5, the V gene TRBV6-1; no clear D gene. Germline CDR1 and CDR2: MNHNS and SASEGT. Trimming cost V 2 bases and J 5 bases, with 6 bases left between them. The length of the CDR3 is 12 residues. This chain's CDR3 is CASSENLETQYF. DNA of the CDR3: TGTGCCAGCAGTGAAAACTTGGAGACCCAGTACTTC.